The T cell receptor beta chain under discussion was sequenced for a study of cytomegalovirus exposure and HLA in healthy donors. This CDR3 comprises 14 residues. Germline V CDR1 and CDR2: LNHDA, SQIVND (reference sequence). V lost 0 bases and J lost 5, with 10 bases in between. Vbeta (60) and Jbeta (13) primers were used in the PCR. The table came from immunoSEQ multiplex PCR; TCRdb's copy has only in-frame clones and leaves some out. The repertoire consists of about 140,000 clones, with over 60% occurring once and the leading ten covering approximately 7%. This clonotype was obtained from a man in his forties in good health and CMV-seropositive. The sequenced sample consisted of PBMCs. The chain is built from TRBV19 and TRBJ1-2; D unresolved. The CDR3 region is CASSIEIPGYGYTF. The CDR3 DNA reads TGTGCCAGTAGTATAGAGATTCCGGGATATGGCTACACCTTC.